This T cell receptor beta chain was observed in a study of glioma-infiltrating T cells after dendritic cell vaccination. Trimming removed 5 bases from V and 3 bases from J; junction bases left unmatched: 8. Per germline, CDR1 SGHNT and CDR2 YENEEA. This CDR3 comprises 15 residues. Isocitrate dehydrogenase mutation was absent in all glioblastoma patients. The repertoire was sequenced with immunoSEQ multiplex PCR; TCRdb's copy has only in-frame clones and lacks some. Of tens of thousands of clones in the sample, about four fifths are singletons; the top ten hold 7.9%. The sequence was collected from a human donor with glioblastoma. This sequence joins TRBV11-3 and TRBJ2-5; 8 bases are a match to TRBD1. The input for sequencing was blood, taken before dendritic cell vaccination. The DNA for the CDR3 is TGTGCCAGCAGCACCGACATACAGGGGGAAGAGACCCAGTACTTC. Its translation is CASSTDIQGEETQYF.